This T cell receptor (beta chain) was found in a study of persistence of HIV-infected CD4 T cells. V was cut by 6 bases and J by 3 bases, with 3 bases left in between. The CDR3 is made up of 11 amino acids. CDR1 and CDR2 (germline): KGHDR, SFDVKD. Anti-CD3/anti-CD28 beads served as a nonspecific positive control stimulus. Responding CD4+ T cells were sorted by upregulation of both CD40 ligand and CD69. Sequencing used immunoSEQ version 4 in survey mode. Profiled with immunoSEQ multiplex PCR; TCRdb holds only in-frame clones, not every one. The sample shows some 41,000 clones, about nine tenths of them seen only once. Regarding this clone: Its target is not known.

Sequencing was performed on CD4+ T cells sorted from PBMCs after roughly 18-hour stimulation, taken from a patient who received antiretroviral therapy. The genes are TRBV24-1 and TRBJ2-3; D unclear. The sequence was obtained from an adult man with HIV who was CMV-seropositive. The CDR3 DNA follows: TGTGCCACCAGTAATACAGATACGCAGTATTTT. Translation: CATSNTDTQYF.